This entry features one T cell receptor beta chain sequence. The sample is drawn from a study of cytotoxic CD8 clonotypes in ibrutinib-treated CLL. Only in-frame clones appear in the TCRdb table, and some are missing; sequencing was by immunoSEQ multiplex PCR. This sample has more than 12,000 clones, with 55% to 65% found just once. Sequencing used PBMCs, obtained before ibrutinib treatment. The TCR sequence derives from a human donor with chronic lymphocytic leukemia.

The CDR3 DNA sequence: TGTGCCAGCAGATATAGCGGGGGGGCCGGTGAGCAGTTCTTC. Its protein is CASRYSGGAGEQFF. The genes are TRBV6-5 and TRBJ2-1; 11 bases align to TRBD2. V was clipped by 6 bases and J by 9 bases; unmatched bases: 7. CDR1 is MNHEY, CDR2 SVGAGI, per germline. The CDR3 consists of 14 residues.